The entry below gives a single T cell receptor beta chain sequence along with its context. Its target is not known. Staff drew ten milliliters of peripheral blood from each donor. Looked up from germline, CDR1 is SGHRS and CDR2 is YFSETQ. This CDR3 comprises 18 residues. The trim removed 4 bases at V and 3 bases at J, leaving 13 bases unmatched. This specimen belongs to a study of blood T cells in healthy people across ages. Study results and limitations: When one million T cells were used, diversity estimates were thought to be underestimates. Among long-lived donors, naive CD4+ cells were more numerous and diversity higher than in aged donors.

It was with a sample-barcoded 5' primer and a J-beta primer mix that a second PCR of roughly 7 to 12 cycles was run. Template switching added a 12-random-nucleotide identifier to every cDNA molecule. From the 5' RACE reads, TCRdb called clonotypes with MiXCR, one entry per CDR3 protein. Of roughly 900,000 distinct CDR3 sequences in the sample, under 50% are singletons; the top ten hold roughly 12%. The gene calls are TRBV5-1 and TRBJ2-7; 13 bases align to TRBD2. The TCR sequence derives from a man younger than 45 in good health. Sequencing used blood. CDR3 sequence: CASSARTSGGPTLYEQYF. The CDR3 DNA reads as TGCGCCAGCAGCGCCCGGACTAGCGGGGGCCCTACTCTCTACGAGCAGTACTTC.